The clone carrying this T cell receptor beta chain was observed many times. Among the patients, none had received any treatment before thyroid surgery. Trimming removed 0 bases at V and 1 base at J, with 12 bases between. CDR1 is LGHNA, CDR2 YNFKEQ, per germline. The CDR3 length is 16 residues. In the original workflow: Variation in CDR3 across clinicopathological groups served as the basis for constructing a distant-metastasis classifier in papillary thyroid cancer. TCRdb re-called the PCR reads with MiXCR. None of the V and J calls come from the authors' own analysis; TCRdb made them. The sample lists tens of thousands of clones, roughly 15% occurring once. These data come from a study of metastatic and nonmetastatic thyroid tumors. Study background: Repertoire data that came from the blood and tumor or nodule tissue of malignant and benign thyroid patients were compared.

Sequencing was carried out using blood. This receptor was taken from a female donor with papillary thyroid cancer or a benign thyroid nodule (not recorded which). Some clones in this sample may be carry-over from other donors' samples. The chain carries TRBV4-2 and TRBJ1-1; D remains ambiguous. The CDR3 loop reads CASSQEPGAGNTEAFF. Written as DNA, the CDR3 is TGTGCCAGCAGCCAAGAACCCGGTGCGGGGAACACTGAAGCTTTCTTT.